This T cell receptor (beta chain) is from a study of identical twins. Concerning this clonotype: An end of the junction does not agree with germline; a read error may underlie this.

Per the germline V gene, CDR1 is DFQATT and CDR2 is SNEGSKA (reference sequence). The CDR3 is 15 amino acids. MiXCR was run by TCRdb on the 5' RACE reads, yielding one entry per CDR3 protein. The table lists some 570,000 distinct CDR3 sequences, around 24% of them singletons. The same data also went into a second study, on yellow fever vaccine responses in identical twins.

Sequenced: CD4+ T cells sorted from blood. The sequence was collected from a young woman in good health. The rearrangement uses TRBV20-1 and TRBJ2-3; D may be TRBD2 (5 bases). For the CDR3, the DNA is TGCAGTGCTAGCCACTCTACTTCTAGCAGAGATACGCAGTATTTT. This gives the protein CSASHSTSSRDTQYF.